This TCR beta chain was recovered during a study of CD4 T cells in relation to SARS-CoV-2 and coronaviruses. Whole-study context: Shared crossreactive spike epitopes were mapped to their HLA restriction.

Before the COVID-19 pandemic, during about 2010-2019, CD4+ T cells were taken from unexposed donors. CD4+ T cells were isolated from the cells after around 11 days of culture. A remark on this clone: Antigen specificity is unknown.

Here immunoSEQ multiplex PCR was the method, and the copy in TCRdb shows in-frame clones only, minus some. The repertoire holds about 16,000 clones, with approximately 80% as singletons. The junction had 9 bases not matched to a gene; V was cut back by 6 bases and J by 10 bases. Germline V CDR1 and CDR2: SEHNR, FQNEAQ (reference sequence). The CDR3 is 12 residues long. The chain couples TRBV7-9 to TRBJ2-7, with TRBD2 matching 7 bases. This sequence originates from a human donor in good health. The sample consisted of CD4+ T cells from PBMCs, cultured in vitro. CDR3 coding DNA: TGTGCCAGCAGTCCCAGCGGGATTCGTCAGTACTTC. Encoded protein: CASSPSGIRQYF.